Listed here is a single TCR beta chain. These data come from a study of blood T cell repertoires in COVID-19. About the study: The samples span acute and convalescent COVID-19 from the United States, Italy and Spain. The analysed material was cDNA or gDNA that came from T cells, B-cell-depleted T cells, or PBMCs.

Under the authors' procedure: Amplification from reference gene primers served as the basis for estimated nucleated cell counts. Produced via immunoSEQ multiplex PCR; TCRdb's table is partial and in-frame only. Clonal size and the V and J genes are those of that table, whereas D and trimming came from the DNA. The table shows about 29,000 clones, with around 92% occurring only once. CDR1 and CDR2 from the germline V gene are MNHEY and SMNVEV (reference sequence). V lost 10 bases to trimming and J lost 1 base; unmatched junction nucleotides: 9. There are 14 residues in the CDR3. The source material was peripheral blood. The rearrangement links TRBV27 to TRBJ1-1, with 7 bases aligning to TRBD1. The receptor was isolated from a human donor in a cohort sampled during active COVID-19. The CDR3 coding sequence is TGTGCCATCAGGGGACAGCGGCAGAACACTGAAGCTTTCTTT. As protein: CAIRGQRQNTEAFF.